This T cell receptor (beta chain) appears in the sequencing data of a study of T-cell memory formation after mild COVID-19. TCRdb processed the 5' RACE reads anew with MiXCR; each CDR3 protein has one entry. Seen here are about 560,000 distinct CDR3 sequences, around 16% observed once, and the top ten hold around 8.1%. The receptor was isolated from an adult woman who had mild COVID-19 (a few samples of this study predate the infection). Cell type and time point are not known. Sequencing input: PBMCs or a T cell subset sorted from them (not recorded which).

CDR3 in DNA: TGCAGCGGCAGGGGAGACACTGAAGCTTTCTTT. As protein: CSGRGDTEAFF. The chain recombines TRBV29-1 with TRBJ1-1; possible D gene TRBD1, 6 bases. The CDR3 extends over 11 amino acids. V lost 7 bases, J lost 3 bases, and 9 bases lay in between. Germline V gene data show CDR1 as SQVTM and CDR2 as ANQGSEA.